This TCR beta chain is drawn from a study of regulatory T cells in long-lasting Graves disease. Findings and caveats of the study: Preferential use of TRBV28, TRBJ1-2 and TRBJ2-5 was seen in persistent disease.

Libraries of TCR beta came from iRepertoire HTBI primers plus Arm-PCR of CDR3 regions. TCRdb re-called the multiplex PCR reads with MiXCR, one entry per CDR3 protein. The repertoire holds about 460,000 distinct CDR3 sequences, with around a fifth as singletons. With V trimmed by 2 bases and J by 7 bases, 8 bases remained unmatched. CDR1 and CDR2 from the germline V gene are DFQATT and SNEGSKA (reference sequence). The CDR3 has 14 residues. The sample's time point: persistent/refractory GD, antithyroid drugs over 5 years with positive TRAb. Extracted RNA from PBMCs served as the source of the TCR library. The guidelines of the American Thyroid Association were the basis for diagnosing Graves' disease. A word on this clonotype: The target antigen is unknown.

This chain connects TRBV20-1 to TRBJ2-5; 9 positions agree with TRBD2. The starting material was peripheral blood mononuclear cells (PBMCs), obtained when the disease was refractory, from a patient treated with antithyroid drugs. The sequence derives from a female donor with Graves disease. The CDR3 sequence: CSARFKRGVVTQYF. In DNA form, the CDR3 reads TGCAGTGCTAGATTCAAGCGGGGGGTGGTGACCCAGTACTTC.